These 22 T cell receptor beta chains share one sample of origin, sequenced in a study of shared T cell receptors in the human thymus. Here immunoSEQ multiplex PCR was the method, and the copy in TCRdb shows in-frame clones only, minus some. The table has about 610,000 clones, 70% to 90% seen once. Separately, the same data were catalogued under a study of human thymus T cells.

The sample taken for sequencing was thymocytes. The receptor set was obtained from a boy younger than two with a congenital heart defect.

V usage is TRBV5-6 and J usage is TRBJ1-3; TRBD1 aligns across 7 bases. This CDR3 is built from 13 residues. Germline V gives CDR1 SGHDT, CDR2 YYEEEE. V gave up 2 bases and J gave up 9 bases; unmatched junction bases: 5. The CDR3 DNA follows: TGTGCCAGCAGCTTAGGGGGCAGTGGCACCATATATTTT. Its protein product is CASSLGGSGTIYF.

This chain joins TRBV6-1 and TRBJ1-5; 7 bases match TRBD1. J lost 9 bases, V lost 3 bases, and 5 bases had no gene match. The CDR3 is 13 amino acids. The V gene's germline CDR1 is MNHNS and CDR2 SASEGT. CDR3: CASSETTGWPQHF. CDR3 bases: TGTGCCAGCAGTGAGACGACAGGGTGGCCCCAGCATTTT.

This rearrangement joins TRBV7-7 to TRBJ2-1; D might be TRBD2 (6 bases). The V gene's germline CDR1 is SSHAT and CDR2 FNYEAQ (reference sequence). V gave up 1 base and J gave up 8 bases, with 12 bases separating them. This CDR3 is 14 amino acids long. CDR3 sequence (DNA): TGTGCCAGCAGCTTAGGGGGACTCCGTCATGAGCAGTTCTTC. It yields the protein CASSLGGLRHEQFF.

Comments on this clone: This same CDR3 is encoded by further DNA sequences in the sample. This chain's CDR3 is CASSPPNRTSSGANVLTF. The CDR3 coding sequence is TGTGCCAGCTCACCACCGAACAGAACCAGCTCTGGGGCCAACGTCCTGACTTTC. The chain employs TRBV18 and TRBJ2-6, with D unresolved. Germline CDR1 is KGHSH and CDR2 is LQKENI. Trimming stripped 0 bases from V and 0 bases from J, with 12 bases between. The CDR3 is made up of 18 amino acids.

CDR3: CAWTSYRNTEAFF. The CDR3, as DNA: TGTGCCTGGACGAGCTATAGGAACACTGAAGCTTTCTTT. The chain is built from TRBV30 and TRBJ1-1, with no clear D. Germline loops: CDR1 GTSNPN, CDR2 SVGIG (reference sequence). V dropped 4 bases and J dropped 1 base, with 10 bases sitting between them. The CDR3 totals 13 residues.

V is TRBV7-2 and J is TRBJ2-7, with D maybe TRBD1 (6 bases). With 2 bases removed from V and 4 bases from J, the gap between germline ends came to 15 bases. There are 15 residues in the CDR3. Looked up from germline, CDR1 is SGHTA and CDR2 is FQGNSA. The DNA of the CDR3 is TGTGCCAGCAGCTTACCGGACCTAAGGGGGTACGAGCAGTACTTC. Its translation is CASSLPDLRGYEQYF.

This chain connects TRBV5-1 to TRBJ2-3; 7 bases fit TRBD2. The V gene end was trimmed by 0 bases and the J gene end by 5 bases; junction bases not matched to a gene: 9. The germline gives CDR1 SGHRS, CDR2 YFSETQ. The CDR3 runs 16 residues. The DNA of the CDR3 is TGCGCCAGCAGCTTGGTCGGAGGGAGGGAAAAAGATACGCAGTATTTT. Amino acid sequence: CASSLVGGREKDTQYF.

The V gene is TRBV4-3, the J gene TRBJ2-5; 7 positions agree with TRBD2. Germline CDR1 and CDR2: LGHNA and YSLEER. CDR3 length: 16 residues. V dropped 4 bases and J dropped 2; count of bases not matched to a gene: 10. DNA for the CDR3: TGCGCCAGCAGCCGCCGACTAGCAATCCCTCAAGAGACCCAGTACTTC. It codes for CASSRRLAIPQETQYF.

The rearrangement joins TRBV19 to TRBJ1-1; 7 nucleotides agree with TRBD1. Germline V gives CDR1 LNHDA, CDR2 SQIVND (reference sequence). The CDR3 is 17 amino acids. Germline trimming cut 6 bases from V and 2 bases from J; bases unmatched to any gene: 15. The CDR3 region has the DNA TGTGCCAGTAGCACTATACCCCTGACAGGGAAAAACACTGAAGCTTTCTTT. Translating it yields CASSTIPLTGKNTEAFF.

In its sample, this clone was seen once. Other nucleotide sequences in the sample specify the same CDR3. The V gene is TRBV29-1, the J gene TRBJ1-2; D might be TRBD1 (5 bases). The CDR3 contains 16 residues. V shed 3 bases and J shed 0 bases, with 17 bases lying between them. CDR1 SQVTM and CDR2 ANQGSEA come from the germline V gene. The CDR3: CSVEEGRQSANYGYTF. CDR3 nucleotide sequence: TGCAGCGTTGAGGAGGGCCGACAGAGCGCTAACTATGGCTACACCTTC.

The V gene is TRBV5-1, the J gene TRBJ1-1, with 7 bases that match TRBD1. Germline V gives CDR1 SGHRS, CDR2 YFSETQ. The CDR3 spans 14 residues. V dropped 5 bases and J dropped 0; count of bases not matched to a gene: 4. The CDR3 DNA reads TGCGCCAGCAGATCGACAGGGCTGAACACTGAAGCTTTCTTT. The encoded protein is CASRSTGLNTEAFF.

The chain joins TRBV30 to TRBJ2-4, with 7 bases identical to TRBD2. There are 11 residues in the CDR3. Germline V gene lookup returns CDR1 GTSNPN and CDR2 SVGIG (reference sequence). Trimming cost V 5 bases and J 8 bases; bases outside gene matches: 3. The CDR3 bases are TGTGCCTGGGCCGCGGGAGACATTCAGTACTTC. Amino acid sequence: CAWAAGDIQYF.

In its sample, this clone was seen once. In the same sample, other DNA sequences code for this CDR3. The V gene is TRBV6-5, the J gene TRBJ1-5; 7 bases map to TRBD1. The junction had 3 bases not matched to a gene; V was cut back by 6 bases and J by 1 base. Germline-derived CDR1 and CDR2 are MNHEY and SVGAGI. The CDR3 sequence is 14 residues long. The chain's CDR3 is CASSPGGSNQPQHF. The CDR3, as DNA: TGTGCCAGCAGCCCAGGGGGGAGCAATCAGCCCCAGCATTTT.

The genes are TRBV5-4 and TRBJ2-1, with 9 bases aligning to TRBD2. Germline CDR1 is SGHNT and CDR2 is YYREEE (reference sequence). Losses at the gene ends were 0 bases for V and 9 bases for J; bases not matched to a gene: 7. The CDR3 loop spans 15 amino acids. CDR3 sequence reads: CASSLAGAGGPEQFF. The CDR3 bases are TGTGCCAGCAGCTTGGCCGGGGCGGGAGGGCCTGAGCAGTTCTTC.

This clone was recorded a few times. V is TRBV6-5 and J is TRBJ2-7, with 7 bases that match TRBD1. From germline, CDR1 is MNHEY and CDR2 SVGAGI. The CDR3 sequence is 13 residues long. V was clipped by 0 bases and J by 5 bases; unmatched bases: 1. In DNA, the CDR3 is TGTGCCAGCAGTTACTCAGGGGGCAACGAGCAGTACTTC. This codes for CASSYSGGNEQYF.

The J gene is TRBJ2-1, the V gene TRBV9; 8 bases map to TRBD2. Germline V lookup: CDR1 SGDLS, CDR2 YYNGEE. The length of the CDR3 is 14 residues. The V segment lost 3 bases and the J segment 6 bases; nucleotides outside the gene matches: 5. The CDR3 DNA reads as TGTGCCAGCAGCGCATCACTAGCGGTCAATGAGCAGTTCTTC. This encodes CASSASLAVNEQFF.

This clone was recorded only once. The DNA of the CDR3 is TGTGCCACCAGCAGAGATATAAATTACGAGCAGTACTTC. This gives the protein CATSRDINYEQYF. The chain employs TRBV15 and TRBJ2-5; no definite D call. With the DNA end fitting TRBJ2-7 better, the J assignment may be wrong. The germline CDR1 and CDR2 sequences are LNHNV and YYDKDF (reference sequence). The CDR3 has 13 amino acids.

As DNA, the CDR3 is TGTGCCAGCTCACCAAGGAGGAATCAGCGGGAGGCAAGACTGTACGAGCAGTACTTC. The encoded protein is CASSPRRNQREARLYEQYF. V is TRBV18 and J is TRBJ2-7, with TRBD2 identical over 9 bases. Germline values: CDR1 KGHSH, CDR2 LQKENI. This CDR3 has 19 amino acids. Germline trimming cut 2 bases from V and 4 bases from J; bases unmatched to any gene: 18.

The chain is built from TRBV19 and TRBJ1-2; D is uncertain. Trimming stripped 7 bases from V and 4 bases from J, with 10 bases between. Germline-derived CDR1 and CDR2 are LNHDA and SQIVND (reference sequence). This CDR3 has 12 amino acids. As DNA, the CDR3 is TGTGCCAGTACAGCGGATCCCTATGGCTACACCTTC. Protein sequence: CASTADPYGYTF.

This clone was seen a single time. The rearrangement joins TRBV27 to TRBJ2-6; the match to TRBD1 covers 8 bases. The V gene end was trimmed by 6 bases and the J gene end by 2 bases; junction bases not matched to a gene: 3. The CDR3 has 15 residues. In germline, CDR1 is MNHEY, CDR2 SMNVEV (reference sequence). The CDR3 sequence: CASRTQGAGANVLTF. CDR3 sequence (DNA): TGTGCCAGCAGAACACAGGGGGCTGGGGCCAACGTCCTGACTTTC.

This chain links TRBV4-1 with TRBJ2-7, with 8 bases that match TRBD1. J gave up 6 bases and V 1 base, and 8 bases lay outside the gene matches. Germline values: CDR1 MGHRA, CDR2 YSYEKL. This CDR3 has 15 amino acids. CDR3 coding DNA: TGCGCCAGCAGCCAAGGGTCCAGGGGGCGTAGCGAGCAGTACTTC. Its translation: CASSQGSRGRSEQYF.

The chain uses TRBV5-1 and TRBJ2-1; 13 positions agree with TRBD2. J was trimmed by 8 bases and V by 0 bases; bases with no gene match: 5. The CDR3 consists of 16 residues. Germline CDR1 reads SGHRS; CDR2 reads YFSETQ. CDR3 DNA sequence: TGCGCCAGCAGCTTGGGGACTAGCGGGAGCCCCCATGAGCAGTTCTTC. Its translation: CASSLGTSGSPHEQFF.